The following is a T cell receptor (beta chain) sequence with its context. The sample is drawn from a study of cytomegalovirus exposure and HLA in healthy donors. In the PCR, 60 Vbeta and 13 Jbeta primers were used. Measured with immunoSEQ multiplex PCR; TCRdb has only the in-frame clones, and not every one. The sample records 76,000 or so clones, 78% being singletons. V was pared by 2 bases and J by 5 bases, with 5 bases of the junction left unmatched. Germline CDR1 reads MGHRA; CDR2 reads YSYEKL. The CDR3 covers 15 residues. This TCR derives from a woman between 40 and 50 years old in good health and CMV-seropositive. Sample: PBMCs. The chain is built from TRBV4-1 and TRBJ1-4; 7 nucleotides agree with TRBD1. In DNA form, the CDR3 reads TGCGCCAGCAGCCAACTGGGACAGCGAAATGAAAAACTGTTTTTT. This encodes CASSQLGQRNEKLFF.